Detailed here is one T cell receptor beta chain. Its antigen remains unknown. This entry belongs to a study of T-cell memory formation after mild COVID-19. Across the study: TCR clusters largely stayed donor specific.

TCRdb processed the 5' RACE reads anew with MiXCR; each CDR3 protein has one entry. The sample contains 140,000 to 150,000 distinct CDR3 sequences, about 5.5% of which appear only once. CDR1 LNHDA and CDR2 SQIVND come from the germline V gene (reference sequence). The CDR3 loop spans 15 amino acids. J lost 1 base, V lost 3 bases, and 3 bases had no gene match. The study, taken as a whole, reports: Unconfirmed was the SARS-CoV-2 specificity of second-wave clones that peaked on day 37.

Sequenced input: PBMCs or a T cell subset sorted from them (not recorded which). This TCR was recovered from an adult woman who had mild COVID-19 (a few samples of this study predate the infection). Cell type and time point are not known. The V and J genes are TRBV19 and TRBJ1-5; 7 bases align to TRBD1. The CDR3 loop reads CASSIDRVSNQPQHF. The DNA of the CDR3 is TGTGCCAGTAGTATTGACAGGGTCAGCAATCAGCCCCAGCATTTT.